Below, 22 T cell receptor beta chains from the same sample are listed, as sequenced in a study of T cells in Graves' hyperthyroidism and ophthalmopathy. Amplified regions were TCR beta CDR3 sequences from RNA transcripts. A set of HTBI primers served as the primers for a first-round RT-PCR of the TCR CDR3. TCRdb reprocessed the multiplex PCR reads via MiXCR and lists one record per CDR3 protein. Of about 380,000 distinct CDR3 sequences in the sample, approximately 14% were seen once. The sample was blood. All receptors derive from a woman aged 25-40 years with Graves' ophthalmopathy.

This clonotype was seen a handful of times. The chain recombines TRBV2 with TRBJ1-2, with D hard to call. Germline V gene sequence: CDR1 SNHLY, CDR2 FYNNEI. The CDR3 runs to 13 residues. Trimming shortened V by 7 bases and J by 4 bases, and 13 bases separated the two germline ends. The CDR3 loop reads CASIGAALYGYTF. The CDR3 nucleotides are TGTGCCAGCATAGGTGCAGCTCTCTATGGCTACACCTTC.

This clonotype was seen many times. This chain uses TRBV7-2 with TRBJ1-1; the D gene is possibly TRBD1 (6 bases). The germline CDR1 and CDR2 sequences are SGHTA and FQGNSA. V gave up 6 bases and J gave up 1 base, with 12 bases separating them. This CDR3 contains 14 residues. The CDR3 bases are TGTGCCAGCAGTGTGGGGGGCGCGAACACTGAAGCTTTCTTT. It is translated as CASSVGGANTEAFF.

This clonotype appeared many times. This sequence joins TRBV6-1 and TRBJ1-1; TRBD1 aligns across 7 bases. From germline, CDR1 is MNHNS and CDR2 SASEGT. This CDR3 spans 13 amino acids. The V gene end was trimmed by 8 bases and the J gene end by 1 base; junction bases not matched to a gene: 4. The CDR3 sequence is CASRQGWNTEAFF. CDR3 coding DNA: TGTGCCAGCCGACAGGGCTGGAACACTGAAGCTTTCTTT.

This clonotype was detected a few times. This may be a read error: a much more frequent sequence differs by one nucleotide. V is TRBV11-3 and J is TRBJ2-5, with TRBD1 matching over 8 bases. From germline, CDR1 is SGHNT and CDR2 YENEEA. The CDR3 is 13 amino acids. The J segment lost 4 bases and the V segment lost 8 bases, leaving 6 bases of the junction unmatched. This CDR3 is CASPRGRGETQYF. For the CDR3, the DNA is TGTGCCAGCCCCAGGGGGCGCGGAGAGACCCAGTACTTC.

This clonotype has a count of ten or more. This chain joins TRBV28 and TRBJ2-7; D is perhaps TRBD1 or TRBD2 (6 bases each). The CDR3 runs 15 residues. Trimming left V 8 bases short and J 0 bases short, with 17 bases between. In germline, CDR1 is MDHEN, CDR2 SYDVKM. CDR3 residues: CASGGGIVGSYEQYF. CDR3 DNA sequence: TGTGCCAGCGGGGGCGGGATTGTAGGCTCCTACGAGCAGTACTTC.

This clonotype was recorded at least ten times. This chain links TRBV30 with TRBJ2-1, with D hard to call. Trimming removed 1 base at V and 9 bases at J, with 10 bases between. Looked up from germline, CDR1 is GTSNPN and CDR2 is SVGIG (reference sequence). The CDR3 loop spans 12 amino acids. The CDR3 DNA sequence: TGTGCCTGGAGTGGGGGTAGGATTGAGCAGTTCTTC. Amino acids: CAWSGGRIEQFF.

V is TRBV5-1 and J is TRBJ1-2; 7 nucleotides line up with TRBD1. Germline lookup yields CDR1 SGHRS and CDR2 YFSETQ. V dropped 4 bases and J dropped 0; count of bases not matched to a gene: 3. CDR3 size: 14 residues. CDR3 protein: CASSIRGPNYGYTF. CDR3 sequence (DNA): TGCGCCAGCAGCATTAGGGGGCCTAACTATGGCTACACCTTC. Full variable domain (missing parts from reference TRBV5-1 and TRBJ1-2): KAGVTQTPRYLIKTRGQQVTLSCSPISGHRSVSWYQQTPGQGLQFLFEYFSETQRNKGNFPGRFSGRQFSNSRSEMNVSTLELGDSALYLCASSIRGPNYGYTFGSGTRLTVV.

The gene calls are TRBV5-6 and TRBJ2-5; D unclear. This CDR3 contains 13 residues. Trimming shortened V by 4 bases and J by 0 bases, and 7 bases separated the two germline ends. Germline V lookup: CDR1 SGHDT, CDR2 YYEEEE. The CDR3 loop is CASSQPYQETQYF. The CDR3 bases are TGTGCCAGCAGCCAACCCTACCAAGAGACCCAGTACTTC.

This clonotype was seen only once. A junction boundary mismatches the germline segment, possibly from a read error. The rearrangement uses TRBV6-1 and TRBJ1-3; the D is unclear. Germline values: CDR1 MNHNS, CDR2 SASEGT. CDR3 size: 13 residues. The CDR3 here is CASSKDTGNIIYF. The DNA for the CDR3 is TGTGCCAGCAGCAAAGACACGGGAAACATCATATATTTT.

This clonotype was seen a few times. J is TRBJ2-7 and V is TRBV12-3 or TRBV12-4; no clear D. V lost 3 bases and J lost 4, with 10 bases in between. The CDR3 runs 13 residues. Here the CDR3 reads CASSFKGEYEQYF. The CDR3 nucleotides are TGTGCCAGCAGTTTTAAAGGAGAGTACGAGCAGTACTTC.

This clonotype showed up just a few times. This chain connects TRBV12-3 or TRBV12-4 to TRBJ2-2; tentative D call: TRBD1 (6 bases). The CDR3 consists of 13 residues. Trimming removed 7 bases from V and 6 bases from J, with 12 bases in between. CDR3 sequence reads: CASTFRGPGELFF. The CDR3 DNA reads TGTGCCAGCACCTTCAGGGGCCCCGGGGAGCTGTTTTTT.

This clonotype was counted at least ten times. The chain combines TRBV27 with TRBJ2-1; D is unresolved. Trimming stripped 6 bases from V and 4 bases from J, with 7 bases between. The CDR3 has 12 amino acids. Germline V lookup: CDR1 MNHEY, CDR2 SMNVEV (reference sequence). CDR3 sequence reads: CASSGRYNEQFF. DNA for the CDR3: TGTGCCAGCAGCGGACGTTACAATGAGCAGTTCTTC.

This clonotype was seen repeatedly, ten times or more. The CDR3 loop reads CSARAAGWETQYF. DNA of the CDR3: TGCAGTGCTAGAGCGGCCGGCTGGGAGACCCAGTACTTC. The V gene is TRBV20-1, the J gene TRBJ2-5; D remains unclear. The length of the CDR3 is 13 residues. Trimming left V 1 base short and J 5 bases short, with 11 bases between. Per germline, CDR1 DFQATT and CDR2 SNEGSKA (reference sequence).

This clonotype was seen many times. The chain joins TRBV7-2 to TRBJ2-5; a possible D gene is TRBD1 (6 bases). The germline V gene has CDR1 SGHTA and CDR2 FQGNSA. This CDR3 has 15 amino acids. V was clipped by 1 base and J by 4 bases, with 13 bases between them. The CDR3 region has the DNA TGTGCCAGCAGCTTAGTTCAGGGGCTTGGAGAGACCCAGTACTTC. Translated, it gives CASSLVQGLGETQYF.

This clonotype was seen more than once but under ten times. The chain combines TRBV9 with TRBJ1-1, with D hard to call. The germline V gene has CDR1 SGDLS and CDR2 YYNGEE. V lost 4 bases and J 4 bases, leaving 14 bases between the germline ends. This CDR3 spans 14 amino acids. This CDR3 reads CASSITGSTTEAFF. CDR3 DNA sequence: TGTGCCAGCAGCATAACCGGGTCGACCACTGAAGCTTTCTTT.

CDR3 coding DNA: TGCGCCAGCAGCTTAAGACTAGCGGGAAACGGGGAGCTGTTTTTT. It translates to CASSLRLAGNGELFF. The chain carries TRBV5-1 and TRBJ2-2; 11 positions match TRBD2. J lost 7 bases, V lost 2 bases, and 4 bases had no gene match. The CDR3 length is 15 residues. Germline-derived CDR1 and CDR2 are SGHRS and YFSETQ.

The chain is built from TRBV6-2 or TRBV6-3 and TRBJ1-4; D might be TRBD1 (5 bases). The V end lost 7 bases, the J end lost 0 bases, and 18 bases lay between the germline ends. This CDR3 region has 17 residues. Germline loops: CDR1 MNHEY, CDR2 SVGEGT. The DNA of the CDR3 is TGTGCCAGCACCCCCACGGCGGGGGAGGCAACTAATGAAAAACTGTTTTTT. Its protein product is CASTPTAGEATNEKLFF.

The rearrangement joins TRBV11-2 to TRBJ1-2; 7 bases agree with TRBD1. Germline loops: CDR1 SGHAT, CDR2 FQNNGV. The CDR3 contains 14 residues. The junction had 10 bases not matched to a gene; V was cut back by 4 bases and J by 8 bases. The CDR3 nucleotides read TGTGCCAGCAGCTCAGGGGGACAGCTTGGAGGCTACACCTTC. Protein product: CASSSGGQLGGYTF.

The rearrangement uses TRBV27 and TRBJ1-1, with D possibly being TRBD1 (5 bases). V lost 6 bases and J lost 0, with 8 bases in between. This CDR3 comprises 13 residues. Germline CDR1 and CDR2: MNHEY and SMNVEV (reference sequence). CDR3 in amino acids: CASSGHLNTEAFF. CDR3 DNA: TGTGCCAGCAGCGGACACCTGAACACTGAAGCTTTCTTT.

There are many counts of this clonotype. The chain links TRBV28 to TRBJ1-1; no firm D call. The germline V and J ends were trimmed by 4 bases and 1 base, with 13 bases remaining between them. This CDR3 is 15 amino acids long. The germline V gene encodes CDR1 MDHEN and CDR2 SYDVKM. The CDR3 nucleotides are TGTGCCAGCAGTTGTGGCAAGTGGGGGAACACTGAAGCTTTCTTT. It encodes CASSCGKWGNTEAFF.

V is TRBV27 and J is TRBJ1-1, with 8 bases lining up with TRBD1. J lost 0 bases, V lost 6 bases, and 12 bases had no gene match. Germline V gives CDR1 MNHEY, CDR2 SMNVEV (reference sequence). The CDR3 is made up of 17 amino acids. The CDR3 loop reads CASSLVAGGRLNTEAFF. The CDR3 DNA sequence: TGTGCCAGCAGCCTAGTGGCAGGGGGCAGGCTGAACACTGAAGCTTTCTTT.

The sample holds many counts of this clonotype. The chain links TRBV20-1 to TRBJ1-1; D remains unclear. CDR1 is DFQATT, CDR2 SNEGSKA, per germline (reference sequence). V shed 5 bases and J shed 1 base, with 8 bases lying between them. This CDR3 is 12 amino acids long. DNA for the CDR3: TGCAGTGCTGAAACGTGGAACACTGAAGCTTTCTTT. Its translation is CSAETWNTEAFF.